This TCR beta chain was retrieved from a study of blood T cells in healthy people across ages. Sample-barcoded 5' priming and a J-beta primer mix drove a second PCR of roughly 7 to 11 cycles. TCRdb redid the calling of the 5' RACE reads with MiXCR, one entry per CDR3 protein. The repertoire holds about 970,000 distinct CDR3 sequences, with roughly half as singletons. The receptor was derived from an older woman in good health. Specimen: blood.

The DNA of the CDR3 is TGTGCCAGCACCGAAGGGCCGTCATTGGACGAGCAGTACTTC. Encoded protein: CASTEGPSLDEQYF. The chain has TRBV28 and TRBJ2-7; D is undetermined. This CDR3 is built from 14 residues. The germline V gene has CDR1 MDHEN and CDR2 SYDVKM. Trimming pared 7 bases from V and 5 bases from J, leaving 18 bases between.